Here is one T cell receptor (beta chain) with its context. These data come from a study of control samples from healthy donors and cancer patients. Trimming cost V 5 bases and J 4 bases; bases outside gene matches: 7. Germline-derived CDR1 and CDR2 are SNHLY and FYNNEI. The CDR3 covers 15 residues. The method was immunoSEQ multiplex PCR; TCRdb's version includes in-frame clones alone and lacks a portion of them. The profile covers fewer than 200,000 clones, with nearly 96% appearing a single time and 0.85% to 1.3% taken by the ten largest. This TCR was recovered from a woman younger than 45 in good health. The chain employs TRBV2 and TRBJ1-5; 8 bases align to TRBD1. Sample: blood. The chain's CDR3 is CASSRDRWGNQPQHF. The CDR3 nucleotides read TGTGCCAGCAGTCGGGACAGGTGGGGAAATCAGCCCCAGCATTTT.